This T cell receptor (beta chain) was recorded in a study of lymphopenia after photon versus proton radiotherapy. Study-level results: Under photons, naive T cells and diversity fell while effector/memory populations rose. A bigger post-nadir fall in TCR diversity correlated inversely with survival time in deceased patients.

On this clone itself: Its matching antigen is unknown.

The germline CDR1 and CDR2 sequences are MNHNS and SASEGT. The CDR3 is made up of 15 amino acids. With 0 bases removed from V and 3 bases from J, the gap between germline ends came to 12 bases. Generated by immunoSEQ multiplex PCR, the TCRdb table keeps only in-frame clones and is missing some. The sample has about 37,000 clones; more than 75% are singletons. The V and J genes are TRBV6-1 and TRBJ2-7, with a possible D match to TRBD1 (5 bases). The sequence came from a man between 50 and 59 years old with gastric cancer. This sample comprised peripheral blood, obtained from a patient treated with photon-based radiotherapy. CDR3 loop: CASSEAQEIYYEQYF. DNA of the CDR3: TGTGCCAGCAGTGAAGCACAGGAGATATACTACGAGCAGTACTTC.